The rows below give T cell receptor beta chains drawn from one sample of a study of shared clonotypes between healthy human individuals. Some clones are missing from TCRdb's copy, which holds only in-frame ones; the method was immunoSEQ multiplex PCR. The sample lists approximately 440,000 clones, around 77% occurring once. The sample comprised PBMCs. These receptors all come from a woman aged 40 to 50 in good health. Some clones in this sample may be carry-over from other donors' samples. CDR3s include the opening cysteine and the closing phenylalanine or tryptophan. The D gene is left open where the match is weak. Size tells how often a clone was seen (once, few, many) or the class of an expanded clone, and some rows leave it out.

TRBJ1-1 NA NA TRBV30 TGTGCCTGGAGTGGTCTTCAGGGTTTTAGGACTGAAGCTTTCTTT CAWSGLQGFRTEAFF
TRBJ2-3 TRBD1 NA TRBV6-4 TGTGCCAGCAGACCCGGACAGGGTCACACAGATACGCAGTATTTT CASRPGQGHTDTQYF
TRBJ2-3 NA NA TRBV7-8 TGTGCCAGCAGCTTGTGGGAGAGCACAGATACGCAGTATTTT CASSLWESTDTQYF
TRBJ1-1 NA NA TRBV19 TGTGCCAGTAGTCCCTCTGTGGCGGTGAACACTGAAGCTTTCTTT CASSPSVAVNTEAFF
TRBJ1-1 NA NA TRBV21-1 TGTGCCAGCAACCCACCCGAGGGGGTCGGGATGAACACTGAAGCTTTCTTT CASNPPEGVGMNTEAFF
TRBJ2-7 TRBD2 many TRBV5-6 TGTGCCAGCAGCTTCCTAGCGGGAGGTCAGTACGAGCAGTACTTC CASSFLAGGQYEQYF
TRBJ2-7 TRBD2 NA TRBV5-1 TGCGCCAGCAGCTTTGGGGCCGCGGGAGCCTACGAGCAGTACTTC CASSFGAAGAYEQYF
TRBJ2-3 NA NA TRBV20-1 TGCAGTGCCAGACTAGCAGATACGCAGTATTTT CSARLADTQYF
TRBJ1-2 NA NA TRBV7-2 TGTGCCAGCAGCTTAGGGGGGGAACACTATGGCTACACCTTC CASSLGGEHYGYTF
TRBJ1-1 NA NA TRBV29-1 TGCAGCGTCTCGGGGGGGGACACTGAAGCTTTCTTT CSVSGGDTEAFF
TRBJ2-7 NA NA TRBV7-9 TGTGCCAGCAGCTTAGCAGGGGTGGGACACGAGCAGTACTTC CASSLAGVGHEQYF
TRBJ2-5 TRBD2 once TRBV5-4 TGTGCCAGCAGCCATTCTTCTAGCGGCCAAGAGACCCAGTACTTC CASSHSSSGQETQYF
TRBJ1-5 NA NA TRBV7-2 TGTGCCAGCAGCTTAGCATTAGGGGGTCCCAATCAGCCCCAGCATTTT CASSLALGGPNQPQHF
TRBJ1-5 TRBD1 NA TRBV28 TGTGCCAGCAGCCCAGGGGGAAATCAGCCCCAGCATTTT CASSPGGNQPQHF
TRBJ2-5 TRBD2 once TRBV7-3 TGTGCCAGCAAGGCTAGCGGGAGTTCAGAGACCCAGTACTTC CASKASGSSETQYF
TRBJ2-1 NA NA TRBV19 TGTGCCAGTAGTATGATGCTCAATGAGCAGTTCTTC CASSMMLNEQFF
TRBJ2-7 NA NA TRBV7-2 TGTGCCAGCAGCTTAGGGGTTTGGGAGCAGTACTTC CASSLGVWEQYF
TRBJ2-7 NA NA TRBV28 TGTGCCAGCGGTCAGGGCGCCTACGAGCAGTACTTC CASGQGAYEQYF
TRBJ1-2 TRBD1 many TRBV9 TGTGCCAGCAGCGTAGCCCGGGACAGCATTGGGGATGGCTACACCTTC CASSVARDSIGDGYTF
TRBJ2-7 NA NA TRBV11-2 TGTGCCAGCAGCTTAGGGTTAGGCTCCTACGAGCAGTACTTC CASSLGLGSYEQYF
TRBJ2-7 NA NA TRBV27 TGTGCCAGCAGTTCAGTTCGCGGGTCAGGGCTTAGCTCCTACGAGCAGTACTTC CASSSVRGSGLSSYEQYF
TRBJ2-2 NA NA TRBV7-6 TGTGCCAGCAGCTTAGCTCTGCTCGCGAACACCGGGGAGCTGTTTTTT CASSLALLANTGELFF
TRBJ1-2 NA once TRBV28 TGTGCCAGCAGTTCCCCCTCCTCCAATAGCTATGGCTACACCTTC CASSSPSSNSYGYTF
TRBJ1-3 NA NA TRBV5-1 TGCGCCAGCAGCTTGGAGTCCGGAAACACCATATATTTT CASSLESGNTIYF
TRBJ1-2 TRBD1 many TRBV7-2 TGTGCCAGCAGCCCCGAGACAGGGCTTGGCTACACCTTC CASSPETGLGYTF
TRBJ2-6 NA NA TRBV4-3 TGCGCCAGCAGCCAAGATGAGAACTCTGGGGCCAACGTCCTGACTTTC CASSQDENSGANVLTF
TRBJ2-7 NA NA TRBV18 TGTGCCAGCTCACCAAATATGAACGAGCAGTACTTC CASSPNMNEQYF
TRBJ2-5 NA once TRBV4-1 TGCGCCAGCAGCCACCAGCTAGAGACCCAGTACTTC CASSHQLETQYF
TRBJ2-1 TRBD2 NA TRBV5-1 TGCGCCAGCAGCCTAGGTACGCTAGCGGGAGTTAGCAATGAGCAGTTCTTC CASSLGTLAGVSNEQFF
TRBJ2-2 NA NA TRBV30 TGTGCCTGGGACCTCGGTTTTAGCCCGCTCCACTTAGGGGAGCTGTTTTTT CAWDLGFSPLHLGELFF
TRBJ2-5 NA NA TRBV21-1 TGTGCCAGCAGCAAATCGGGCGGGATACAAGAGACCCAGTACTTC CASSKSGGIQETQYF
TRBJ2-1 NA NA TRBV9 TGTGCCAGCAGCGCAGGAGCCGACCATCGATACAATGAGCAGTTCTTC CASSAGADHRYNEQFF
TRBJ1-2 TRBD1 once TRBV4-1 TGCGCCAGCAGCCATATTGGACAGGGGTTTTTTGGCTACACCTTC CASSHIGQGFFGYTF
TRBJ2-7 NA NA TRBV7-2 TGTGCCAGCAGCTTAGAGGCGGGCGTGGGCTACGAGCAGTACTTC CASSLEAGVGYEQYF
TRBJ2-7 NA NA TRBV7-3 TGTGCCAGCAGCTTAAAGGGACCATCCTACGAGCAGTACTTC CASSLKGPSYEQYF
TRBJ1-2 TRBD1 NA TRBV7-8 TGTGCCAGCAGCTTAGCGACAGGGGCCCCGTATGGCTACACCTTC CASSLATGAPYGYTF
TRBJ1-3 NA NA TRBV2 TGTGCCAGCAGTCAGGGGTATAGCTCTGGAAACACCATATATTTT CASSQGYSSGNTIYF
TRBJ2-1 NA NA TRBV29-1 TGCAGCGGCGAGCGGAGCTCCTACAATGAGCAGTTCTTC CSGERSSYNEQFF
TRBJ2-2 NA NA TRBV7-3 TGTGCCAGCAGCTTATTTGCGGCGGCGAACACCGGGGAGCTGTTTTTT CASSLFAAANTGELFF
TRBJ2-7 TRBD1 NA TRBV7-2 TGTGCCAGCAGCTCGACCCGGGACAGACTTTCCTTC CASSSTRDRLSF
TRBJ1-2 NA NA TRBV28 TGTGCCAGCAGTTTAAAGGCCAGAGGCTACACCTTC CASSLKARGYTF
TRBJ2-1 TRBD2 once TRBV4-2 TGTGCCAGCAGCCAAGGGACTAGCGAGGCCTACAATGAGCAGTTCTTC CASSQGTSEAYNEQFF
TRBJ2-7 TRBD2 NA TRBV4-3 TGCGCCAGCAGCCAAGTACCCCTGACTAGCGGGAGCTGGGTCGAGCAGTACTTC CASSQVPLTSGSWVEQYF
TRBJ2-7 TRBD1 few TRBV7-2 TGTGCCAGCAGCAGGGACAGGGGCTCCGAGCAGTACTTC CASSRDRGSEQYF
TRBJ2-1 NA NA TRBV9 TGTGCCAGCAGCGTAGCCTTGCACAATGAGCAGTTCTTC CASSVALHNEQFF
TRBJ2-5 NA NA TRBV4-3 TGCGCCAGCAGCCAAGCCCGCCAGTGGGACCAGTACTTC CASSQARQWDQYF
TRBJ2-1 NA NA TRBV7-3 TGTGCCAGCAGCAGGGGCGGGAAAAACTCCTACAATGAGCAGTTCTTC CASSRGGKNSYNEQFF
TRBJ1-1 NA many TRBV13 TGTGCCAGCAGACCCAGGGCAGGGTTGATGAACACTGAAGCTTTCTTT CASRPRAGLMNTEAFF
TRBJ2-1 NA NA TRBV19 TGTGCCAGTAGTATTGGTGGCGGGGATGCCTACAATGAGCAGTTCTTC CASSIGGGDAYNEQFF
TRBJ2-1 NA NA TRBV5-6 TGTGCCAGCAGCTTCGTCAGTGAGCAGTTCTTC CASSFVSEQFF
TRBJ2-3 NA NA TRBV28 TGTGCCAGCAGTTCCGGTTTGAGGGGGCAGTATTTT CASSSGLRGQYF
TRBJ2-5 NA NA TRBV7-6 TGTGCCAGCAGCGGGTACTACGCACATCGTGGCCAAGAGACCCAGTACTTC CASSGYYAHRGQETQYF
TRBJ2-1 NA NA TRBV19 TGTGCCAGTAGTATAGGACAGAACAATGAGCAGTTCTTC CASSIGQNNEQFF
TRBJ2-3 NA NA TRBV9 TGTGCCAGCAGCGTAGAAGTCTACACAGATACGCAGTATTTT CASSVEVYTDTQYF
TRBJ1-2 NA NA TRBV5-1 TGCGCCAGCAGCTTGGGCCCCCCTCCGACTAACTATGGCTACACCTTC CASSLGPPPTNYGYTF
TRBJ2-7 NA NA TRBV29-1 TGCAGCGGACGGACAGCCTACGAGCAGTACTTC CSGRTAYEQYF